This T cell receptor beta chain is from a study of T-cell reconstitution after alpha-beta-depleted transplantation in children. Notes on this clonotype: Antigen: not known.

Study-level points and caveats: Recipient T cells and thymic progenitors that survived were the source of the high TCRbeta diversity seen at day 60 in some patients.

This CDR3 has 15 amino acids. Trimming stripped 8 bases from V and 2 bases from J, with 16 bases between. TCRbeta library preparation incorporated unique molecular identifiers. TCRdb analysed the PCR reads with MiXCR anew, one entry per CDR3 protein. The table has about a million distinct CDR3 sequences, around 30% seen once. This sequence originates from a boy under two years old who had a stem cell transplant for SCID, so the T cells may come from the graft donor. The V gene is TRBV12-3 or TRBV12-4, the J gene TRBJ2-1; the D gene is possibly TRBD2 (6 bases). The sample was PBMCs, mostly from graft donor cells, taken 360 days after TCRalphabeta/CD19-depleted stem cell transplant. The CDR3 DNA reads TGTGCCAGCGGACGGGACTCCGGCACCTACAATGAGCAGTTCTTC. As protein: CASGRDSGTYNEQFF.